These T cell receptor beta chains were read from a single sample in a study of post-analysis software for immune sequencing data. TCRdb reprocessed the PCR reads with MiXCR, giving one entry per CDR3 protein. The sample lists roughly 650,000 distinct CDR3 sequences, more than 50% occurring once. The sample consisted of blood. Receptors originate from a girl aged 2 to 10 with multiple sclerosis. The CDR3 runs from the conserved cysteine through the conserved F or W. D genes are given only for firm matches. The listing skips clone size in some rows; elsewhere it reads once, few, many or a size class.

cdr3_aa: CASSQERGEYGYTF
cdr3_nt: TGTGCCAGCAGCCAAGAAAGGGGGGAGTATGGCTACACCTTC
clone_size: .
v_call: TRBV3-1
j_call: TRBJ1-2
d_call: .

cdr3_aa: CASSVGANEQFF
cdr3_nt: TGTGCCAGCAGCGTAGGGGCAAATGAGCAGTTCTTC
clone_size: .
v_call: TRBV5-8
j_call: TRBJ2-1
d_call: .

cdr3_aa: CASSGGSKDTQYF
cdr3_nt: TGTGCCAGCAGCGGGGGCTCGAAAGATACGCAGTATTTT
clone_size: .
v_call: TRBV7-2
j_call: TRBJ2-3
d_call: .

cdr3_aa: CASRPGMGTEAFF
cdr3_nt: TGTGCCAGCAGACCCGGGATGGGCACTGAAGCTTTCTTT
clone_size: .
v_call: TRBV7-3
j_call: TRBJ1-1
d_call: .

cdr3_aa: CASSFQLAGGQDEQYF
cdr3_nt: TGTGCCAGCAGTTTCCAACTAGCGGGAGGGCAAGACGAGCAGTACTTC
clone_size: .
v_call: TRBV12-3/TRBV12-4
j_call: TRBJ2-7
d_call: TRBD2

cdr3_aa: CASRTGGRNEQFF
cdr3_nt: TGTGCCAGCAGGACAGGGGGTCGCAATGAGCAGTTCTTC
clone_size: .
v_call: TRBV28
j_call: TRBJ2-1
d_call: TRBD1

cdr3_aa: CSVASHYGYTF
cdr3_nt: TGCAGCGTCGCGTCTCACTATGGCTACACCTTC
clone_size: .
v_call: TRBV29-1
j_call: TRBJ1-2
d_call: .

cdr3_aa: CASSLVSDAFGNEQFF
cdr3_nt: TGTGCCAGCAGCTTAGTCAGCGACGCCTTTGGGAATGAGCAGTTCTTC
clone_size: .
v_call: TRBV7-2
j_call: TRBJ2-1
d_call: .

cdr3_aa: CSVARGETQYF
cdr3_nt: TGCAGCGTTGCCAGGGGGGAGACCCAGTACTTC
clone_size: few
v_call: TRBV29-1
j_call: TRBJ2-5
d_call: TRBD1

cdr3_aa: CSARASGGTADTQYF
cdr3_nt: TGCAGTGCTAGAGCTAGCGGGGGGACCGCAGATACGCAGTATTTT
clone_size: few
v_call: TRBV20-1
j_call: TRBJ2-3
d_call: TRBD2

cdr3_aa: CASSRESDGGDNEQFF
cdr3_nt: TGCGCCAGCAGCCGAGAATCGGACGGGGGGGACAATGAGCAGTTCTTC
clone_size: .
v_call: TRBV4-1
j_call: TRBJ2-1
d_call: TRBD2

cdr3_aa: CAITSRPAGTDTQYF
cdr3_nt: TGTGCCATCACCTCGAGGCCCGCGGGCACAGATACGCAGTATTTT
clone_size: .
v_call: TRBV10-3
j_call: TRBJ2-3
d_call: .

cdr3_aa: CASSPTGDNYEQYF
cdr3_nt: TGCGCCAGCAGCCCTACAGGGGACAACTACGAGCAGTACTTC
clone_size: .
v_call: TRBV5-1
j_call: TRBJ2-7
d_call: TRBD1

cdr3_aa: CASSLAAVGGYYGYTF
cdr3_nt: TGTGCCAGCAGCTTGGCCGCGGTTGGGGGTTACTATGGCTACACCTTC
clone_size: few
v_call: TRBV5-6
j_call: TRBJ1-2
d_call: .

cdr3_aa: CSAASGAYEQYF
cdr3_nt: TGCAGTGCTGCTAGCGGAGCCTACGAGCAGTACTTC
clone_size: .
v_call: TRBV20-1
j_call: TRBJ2-7
d_call: TRBD2

cdr3_aa: CSARGRAQETQYF
cdr3_nt: TGCAGTGCTAGAGGGCGGGCCCAAGAGACCCAGTACTTC
clone_size: .
v_call: TRBV20-1
j_call: TRBJ2-5
d_call: .

cdr3_aa: CASRLSLVHEQFF
cdr3_nt: TGTGCCAGCAGGCTTTCCCTGGTTCATGAGCAGTTCTTC
clone_size: few
v_call: TRBV6-5
j_call: TRBJ2-1
d_call: .

cdr3_aa: CSVRRDSAFYEQYF
cdr3_nt: TGCAGCGTCCGCCGGGACAGTGCCTTCTACGAGCAGTACTTC
clone_size: .
v_call: TRBV29-1
j_call: TRBJ2-7
d_call: TRBD1

cdr3_aa: CATSRDSGTSGAKQYF
cdr3_nt: TGTGCCACCAGCAGAGACTCCGGGACTAGCGGCGCCAAGCAGTACTTC
clone_size: .
v_call: TRBV15
j_call: TRBJ2-7
d_call: TRBD2

cdr3_aa: CASSYGPPYGYTF
cdr3_nt: TGTGCCAGCAGTTACGGCCCCCCCTATGGCTACACCTTC
clone_size: .
v_call: TRBV6-2/TRBV6-3
j_call: TRBJ1-2
d_call: .

cdr3_aa: CASRYVREGETQYF
cdr3_nt: TGTGCCAGCAGGTACGTGAGAGAGGGGGAGACCCAGTACTTC
clone_size: .
v_call: TRBV6-2/TRBV6-3
j_call: TRBJ2-5
d_call: .

cdr3_aa: CAISESGREDQPQHF
cdr3_nt: TGTGCCATCAGTGAGTCGGGCAGGGAGGATCAGCCCCAGCATTTT
clone_size: .
v_call: TRBV10-3
j_call: TRBJ1-5
d_call: .

cdr3_aa: CASSYRDGSYEQYF
cdr3_nt: TGTGCCAGCAGTTACCGGGACGGATCCTACGAGCAGTACTTC
clone_size: .
v_call: TRBV12-3/TRBV12-4
j_call: TRBJ2-7
d_call: .

cdr3_aa: CASSEVERVTTEAFF
cdr3_nt: TGCGCCAGCAGTGAGGTCGAGAGGGTTACCACTGAAGCTTTCTTT
clone_size: .
v_call: TRBV10-2
j_call: TRBJ1-1
d_call: .

cdr3_aa: CSASLLLQSGGYTF
cdr3_nt: TGCAGTGCTAGTCTCCTGCTCCAGTCCGGTGGCTACACCTTC
clone_size: few
v_call: TRBV20-1
j_call: TRBJ1-2
d_call: .

cdr3_aa: CASSLKGAEQYF
cdr3_nt: TGTGCCAGCAGCTTGAAAGGGGCCGAGCAGTACTTC
clone_size: few
v_call: TRBV5-5
j_call: TRBJ2-7
d_call: .

cdr3_aa: CASSSSRVEQYF
cdr3_nt: TGTGCCAGCAGCTCATCACGGGTCGAGCAGTACTTC
clone_size: .
v_call: TRBV7-8
j_call: TRBJ2-7
d_call: .

cdr3_aa: CSVEGTLYGYTF
cdr3_nt: TGCAGCGTTGAAGGGACCCTCTATGGCTACACCTTC
clone_size: .
v_call: TRBV29-1
j_call: TRBJ1-2
d_call: .

cdr3_aa: CASTRTSGVYNEQFF
cdr3_nt: TGTGCCAGCACTCGGACTAGCGGGGTTTACAATGAGCAGTTCTTC
clone_size: .
v_call: TRBV6-5
j_call: TRBJ2-1
d_call: TRBD2

cdr3_aa: CSARDQTTGGTEAFF
cdr3_nt: TGCAGTGCTAGAGATCAAACGACTGGAGGCACTGAAGCTTTCTTT
clone_size: .
v_call: TRBV20-1
j_call: TRBJ1-1
d_call: .

cdr3_aa: CASSSSTVFNEKLFF
cdr3_nt: TGTGCCAGCAGCTCATCGACAGTGTTTAATGAAAAACTGTTTTTT
clone_size: .
v_call: TRBV11-2
j_call: TRBJ1-4
d_call: .

cdr3_aa: CASTQTSGDYNEQFF
cdr3_nt: TGTGCCAGCACTCAGACTAGCGGGGACTACAATGAGCAGTTCTTC
clone_size: few
v_call: TRBV12-3/TRBV12-4
j_call: TRBJ2-1
d_call: TRBD2

cdr3_aa: CSARDGSKNIQYF
cdr3_nt: TGCAGTGCTAGGGACGGGTCCAAAAACATTCAGTACTTC
clone_size: .
v_call: TRBV20-1
j_call: TRBJ2-4
d_call: .

cdr3_aa: CSVSFGDTNQPQHF
cdr3_nt: TGCAGCGTTTCTTTTGGGGACACCAATCAGCCCCAGCATTTT
clone_size: .
v_call: TRBV29-1
j_call: TRBJ1-5
d_call: .

cdr3_aa: CASSDPDSYSNQPQHF
cdr3_nt: TGCGCCAGCAGCGACCCGGACAGTTATAGCAATCAGCCCCAGCATTTT
clone_size: .
v_call: TRBV10-2
j_call: TRBJ1-5
d_call: .

cdr3_aa: CASSITAVNTEAFF
cdr3_nt: TGTGCCAGCAGTATAACTGCGGTGAACACTGAAGCTTTCTTT
clone_size: once
v_call: TRBV7-2
j_call: TRBJ1-1
d_call: .

cdr3_aa: CASSNGNQETQYF
cdr3_nt: TGTGCCAGCAGCAATGGTAACCAAGAGACCCAGTACTTC
clone_size: .
v_call: TRBV21-1
j_call: TRBJ2-5
d_call: .

cdr3_aa: CAISGVGLAHTDTQYF
cdr3_nt: TGTGCCATCAGTGGTGTTGGACTAGCCCACACAGATACGCAGTATTTT
clone_size: .
v_call: TRBV10-3
j_call: TRBJ2-3
d_call: TRBD2

cdr3_aa: CASSLDGEGNYGYTF
cdr3_nt: TGTGCCAGCAGCTTAGACGGCGAAGGGAACTATGGCTACACCTTC
clone_size: .
v_call: TRBV7-9
j_call: TRBJ1-2
d_call: .

cdr3_aa: CASSGGGTDEQFF
cdr3_nt: TGTGCCAGCAGTGGGGGAGGGACGGATGAGCAGTTCTTC
clone_size: .
v_call: TRBV28
j_call: TRBJ2-1
d_call: TRBD2